Following are 12 T cell receptor beta chains from one sample sequenced in a study of T cell repertoires in cytomegalovirus infection. Each CDR3 protein gets one entry after TCRdb re-called the reads with MiXCR. The data show a few hundred thousand distinct CDR3 sequences, with over 15% seen just once and around 47% held by the top ten. The sample taken for sequencing was CD8+ T cells from PBMCs. These receptors originate from a human donor in good health (CMV status not recorded). Some clones in this sample may be carry-over from other donors' samples.

On this clonotype itself: A junction boundary mismatches the germline segment, possibly from a read error. The V and J genes are TRBV2 and TRBJ1-5; 7 bases are shared with TRBD1. The CDR3 contains 15 residues. Germline V lookup: CDR1 SNHLY, CDR2 FYNNEI. CDR3 nucleotides: TGTGCCAGCAGAGCGGGACAGTTGAGCAATCAGTCCCAGCATTTT. Translation: CASRAGQLSNQSQHF.

This clonotype was seen many times. The chain is built from TRBV7-6 and TRBJ1-1; 7 bases agree with TRBD1. CDR1 is SGHVS and CDR2 is FNYEAQ in the germline V gene. The CDR3 covers 15 residues. J gave up 3 bases and V 0 bases, and 4 bases lay outside the gene matches. The DNA of the CDR3 is TGTGCCAGCAGCTTAGCTTACAGGGGTGACACTGAAGCTTTCTTT. Protein sequence: CASSLAYRGDTEAFF.

Regarding this clonotype: A read error may produce the germline difference seen at one junction end. The DNA for the CDR3 is TGTGTCAGCAGTGAGTGGGGCACTAATGAAAAACTGTTTTTT. Protein: CVSSEWGTNEKLFF. The chain carries TRBV5-6 and TRBJ1-4; a weak D match, TRBD1 (5 bases). The germline V gene has CDR1 SGHDT and CDR2 YYEEEE. There are 14 residues in the CDR3.

The table lists this clonotype with many counts. The V call is TRBV7-2, the J call TRBJ1-1, with D maybe TRBD1 (5 bases). V was clipped by 3 bases and J by 8 bases, with 13 bases between them. This CDR3 is built from 13 residues. The germline V gene has CDR1 SGHTA and CDR2 FQGNSA. The DNA of the CDR3 is TGTGCCAGCAGCTTTTCACAGGATAGGGAAGCTTTCTTT. Residues: CASSFSQDREAFF. The full variable domain, completed using reference TRBV7-2 and TRBJ1-1, is GAGVSQSPSNKVTEKGKDVELRCDPISGHTALYWYRQSLGQGLEFLIYFQGNSAPDKSGLPSDRFSAERTGGSVSTLTIQRTQQEDSAVYLCASSFSQDREAFFGQGTRLTVV.

The sample holds many counts of this clonotype. The CDR3 DNA reads as TGTGCCAGCAGCTGGGGGGATGGGAGGGGGACCCAGTACTTC. Its protein is CASSWGDGRGTQYF. The chain employs TRBV7-2 and TRBJ2-5; 7 positions agree with TRBD2. Germline V lookup: CDR1 SGHTA, CDR2 FQGNSA. Trimming removed 4 bases from V and 7 bases from J; junction bases left unmatched: 9. The CDR3 covers 14 residues.

This clonotype appeared a few times. The chain joins TRBV6-6 to TRBJ1-5; tentatively, D is TRBD1 (6 bases). V lost 2 bases, J lost 5 bases, and 16 bases lay in between. The CDR3 has 16 residues. Looked up from germline, CDR1 is MNHNY and CDR2 is SVGAGI (reference sequence). Written as DNA, the CDR3 is TGTGCCAGCAGTTACCACGCAGGACAGCTAGATCAGCCCCAGCATTTT. It yields the protein CASSYHAGQLDQPQHF.

The V call is TRBV29-1, the J call TRBJ2-1; D is unresolved. The germline gives CDR1 SQVTM, CDR2 ANQGSEA. The CDR3 covers 14 residues. Trimming removed 1 base from V and 4 bases from J, with 11 bases in between. The CDR3, as DNA: TGCAGCGTTGAAGGGCCTGGGGTTTACAATGAGCAGTTCTTC. Amino acid sequence: CSVEGPGVYNEQFF.

This clonotype was detected only a few times. V and J are TRBV2 and TRBJ2-5; tentative D call: TRBD1 (6 bases). The CDR3 is 12 residues long. V was clipped by 8 bases and J by 4 bases, with 11 bases between them. Germline values: CDR1 SNHLY, CDR2 FYNNEI. The CDR3 sequence: CASYGGGETQYF. The CDR3, as DNA: TGTGCCAGCTATGGGGGCGGAGAGACCCAGTACTTC.

With regard to this clonotype: This may come from a read error, since a much larger clone is one base off. This rearrangement joins TRBV6-6 to TRBJ1-1; TRBD1 might be the D (6 bases). The germline V gene has CDR1 MNHNY and CDR2 SVGAGI (reference sequence). The CDR3 consists of 14 residues. The CDR3 here is CASSPDRMNTKAFF. Written as DNA, the CDR3 is TGTGCCAGCAGTCCCGACAGGATGAACACTAAAGCTTTCTTT.

This clonotype was observed a few times. V gene TRBV4-1 combines with J gene TRBJ2-7, with a tentative D call TRBD1 (6 bases). The CDR3 contains 15 residues. Per the germline V gene, CDR1 is MGHRA and CDR2 is YSYEKL. V lost 3 bases to trimming and J lost 5 bases, with 17 bases between them. The CDR3 loop reads CASSQQFGQIDEQYF. The CDR3 DNA reads as TGCGCCAGCAGCCAGCAATTCGGACAGATCGACGAGCAGTACTTC.

This clonotype was seen many times. For the CDR3, the DNA is TGTGCCAGCAGCCCTTCTCCGGGGGAGAGAAACACTGAAGCTTTCTTT. Translation: CASSPSPGERNTEAFF. The J gene is TRBJ1-1, the V gene TRBV11-3; D might be TRBD1 (5 bases). The CDR3 length is 16 residues. The ends were cut back, 5 bases at V and 2 bases at J, with 18 bases in the middle. Germline lookup yields CDR1 SGHNT and CDR2 YENEEA. Filled out from reference TRBV11-3 and TRBJ1-1, the complete variable domain reads EAGVVQSPRYKIIEKKQPVAFWCNPISGHNTLYWYLQNLGQGPELLIRYENEEAVDDSQLPKDRFSAERLKGVDSTLKIQPAELGDSAVYLCASSPSPGERNTEAFFGQGTRLTVV.

The CDR3 is CASSLAGKGDSYNEQFF. CDR3 DNA: TGCGCCAGCAGCTTGGCCGGGAAGGGTGACTCCTACAATGAGCAGTTCTTC. The V gene is TRBV5-1, the J gene TRBJ2-1, with D possibly matching TRBD2 (5 bases). This CDR3 is built from 17 residues. Looked up from germline, CDR1 is SGHRS and CDR2 is YFSETQ. Trimming removed 0 bases at V and 0 bases at J, with 13 bases between.